Only one count was recorded for the clone carrying this TCR beta chain. This record belongs to a study of blood T cell repertoires in COVID-19. Study details: From the United States, Italy and Spain came samples of acute and convalescent COVID-19. The cDNA or gDNA used as material had been derived from T cells, B-cell-depleted T cells, or PBMCs.

In the original analysis: Researchers report that nucleated cell counts were estimated from reference gene primer amplification. TCRdb's copy holds only in-frame clones and misses some; the assay was immunoSEQ multiplex PCR. That table gives V, J and clone size, and the DNA gave D and trimming. The sample lists about 400,000 clones; around nine tenths were seen once. The V end lost 7 bases, the J end lost 2 bases, and 17 bases lay between the germline ends. This CDR3 region has 15 residues. The germline V gene encodes CDR1 LNHDA and CDR2 SQIVND (reference sequence). The V and J genes are TRBV19 and TRBJ1-2, with D possibly matching TRBD1 (6 bases). The origin of this receptor is a woman aged 30 to 39 with acute COVID-19. The sequenced sample was PBMCs or T cells enriched from blood (not recorded which). CDR3 coding DNA: TGTGCCAGTAAACGGCTCGGACAGCCGAACTATGGCTACACCTTC. Translated, it gives CASKRLGQPNYGYTF.